This T cell receptor beta chain was profiled in a study of a mutant IDH1 vaccine in newly diagnosed glioma. Study context: It was radiotherapy, temozolomide, or both that patients received previously, with most receiving both.

The assay was immunoSEQ multiplex PCR, and TCRdb's table has in-frame clones only and misses some. This table holds tens of thousands of clones, over 75% found once. Time point in this sample: baseline, week 1 (first vaccination visit). Treatment noted: pre-vaccination baseline after standard-of-care therapy. The donors' diagnosis was new WHO grade 3 or 4 astrocytoma that was IDH1-mutant and ATRX-lost. Study conclusions and caveats: Apparently unrelated to pseudoprogression were changes in the top peripheral T cell clonotypes. Detectable vaccine-induced immune responses arose in almost 95% of patients.

A note on this clone: Its target is unknown.

The sequence came from a man between 25 and 39 years old with glioma. Here the sequenced sample was PBMCs, taken from a glioma patient treated with radiotherapy, temozolomide or both.

As DNA, the CDR3 is TGTGCCAGCAACCCTAGGGAGGTCGTATCGAGCTCCTACGAGCAGTACTTC. Encoded protein: CASNPREVVSSSYEQYF. The chain is built from TRBV9 and TRBJ2-7; tentative D call: TRBD2 (6 bases). CDR3 length equals 17 residues. Trimming cost V 6 bases and J 0 bases, with 22 bases left between them. The germline CDR1 and CDR2 sequences are SGDLS and YYNGEE.